Below, 29 T cell receptor beta chains from the same sample are listed, as sequenced in a study of metastatic and nonmetastatic thyroid tumors. Patients underwent thyroid surgery, and none had received any treatment before it. TCRdb re-called clones from the PCR reads using MiXCR. The sample yields roughly 58,000 clones, 4% to 4.5% seen once. The specimen was blood. These receptors were taken from a female donor with papillary thyroid cancer or a benign thyroid nodule (not recorded which). Some clones in this sample may be carry-over from other donors' samples.

The rearrangement joins TRBV7-2 to TRBJ1-2; no clear D gene. Trimming took off 1 base at V and 3 bases at J, with 9 bases between the two ends. The V gene's germline CDR1 is SGHTA and CDR2 FQGNSA. CDR3 length equals 14 residues. The CDR3 bases are TGTGCCAGCAGCTTAGTATCCAGCTACTATGGCTACACCTTC. It translates to CASSLVSSYYGYTF. The full variable domain, completed using reference TRBV7-2 and TRBJ1-2, is GAGVSQSPSNKVTEKGKDVELRCDPISGHTALYWYRQSLGQGLEFLIYFQGNSAPDKSGLPSDRFSAERTGGSVSTLTIQRTQQEDSAVYLCASSLVSSYYGYTFGSGTRLTVV.

This clone came up many times. The chain joins TRBV12-3 or TRBV12-4 to TRBJ2-2; possibly TRBD1 for D (6 bases). The CDR3 loop spans 14 amino acids. V lost 5 bases, J lost 1 base, and 8 bases lay in between. The CDR3 reads CASSKTGNTGELFF. CDR3 coding DNA: TGTGCCAGCAGTAAGACAGGGAACACCGGGGAGCTGTTTTTT.

This clone was counted many times. This chain uses TRBV10-2 with TRBJ1-1, with D perhaps TRBD1 (6 bases). Germline CDR1 reads WSHSY; CDR2 reads SAAADI. The CDR3 length is 14 residues. The V gene lost 2 bases and the J gene lost 10 bases, with 17 bases spanning the gap. CDR3 in DNA: TGCGCCAGCAGTGAGCCCGGCGGGGGGGCGAGAGCTTTCTTT. This sequence encodes CASSEPGGGARAFF.

This clone has a count of ten or more. This chain uses TRBV2 with TRBJ1-5; TRBD1 matches 10 bases. The CDR3 length is 16 residues. V trimming: 7 bases; J trimming: 3 bases; junction bases outside the gene matches: 9. Germline lookup yields CDR1 SNHLY and CDR2 FYNNEI. CDR3 DNA: TGTGCCAGCATTCCTGCGACAGGGGGCGTCAATCAGCCCCAGCATTTT. It translates to CASIPATGGVNQPQHF.

The rearrangement uses TRBV28 and TRBJ2-1, with TRBD1 matching over 7 bases. The CDR3 sequence is 16 residues long. V shed 10 bases and J 7 bases; nucleotides not matched to a gene: 19. The germline V gene has CDR1 MDHEN and CDR2 SYDVKM. In nucleotides, the CDR3 is TGTGCCACCACCCCAGGGGGAGCATGGGGTGGGAATGAGCAGTTCTTC. This encodes CATTPGGAWGGNEQFF.

This clone was detected only a few times. V is TRBV12-5 and J is TRBJ2-7; the match to TRBD2 covers 8 bases. After removal of 7 bases from V and 7 bases from J, the junction contained 24 bases not matched to a gene. The V gene's germline CDR1 is LGHNT and CDR2 FRNRAP. The CDR3 spans 18 residues. The DNA of the CDR3 is TGTGCTAGTGCCCGGGGGGGTTGGATAAGAGCCGGCAGGAGGGAGCAGTACTTC. This encodes CASARGGWIRAGRREQYF.

This clone was detected many times. The chain combines TRBV6-1 with TRBJ2-1, with 16 bases matching TRBD2. Germline CDR1 MNHNS, CDR2 SASEGT. The CDR3 spans 18 residues. Unmatched junction bases numbered 12, after V lost 5 bases and J lost 8 bases. CDR3: CASSYRGTSGRAVDEQFF. Here the CDR3 DNA reads TGTGCCAGCAGTTACAGGGGGACTAGCGGGAGGGCCGTCGATGAGCAGTTCTTC.

This chain connects TRBV5-4 to TRBJ1-4; 9 bases are shared with TRBD1. The CDR3 covers 18 residues. Germline V CDR1 and CDR2: SGHNT, YYREEE (reference sequence). With 4 bases clipped from V and 3 bases from J, the junction kept 13 bases outside the gene matches. The CDR3 here is CASSPPGQGKGANEKLFF. CDR3 in DNA: TGTGCCAGCAGCCCTCCGGGACAGGGAAAGGGGGCTAATGAAAAACTGTTTTTT.

This clone was observed many times. Just one base apart from a much larger clone, this may be a read error. The sample contains more than one DNA sequence encoding this CDR3. The gene calls are TRBV12-3 or TRBV12-4 and TRBJ1-5, with 8 bases fitting TRBD1. CDR3 length: 14 residues. The CDR3 here is CASSPGQGVQPQHF. The CDR3 DNA sequence: TGTGCCAGCAGTCCAGGACAGGGTGTTCAGCCCCAGCATTTC.

Regarding this clone: Since a much larger clone is just one base distant, this may be a read error. The rearrangement links TRBV25-1 to TRBJ2-7; D may be TRBD1 (6 bases). This CDR3 spans 11 amino acids. Germline V gives CDR1 MGHDK, CDR2 SYGVNS. Trimming pared 7 bases from V and 9 bases from J, leaving 13 bases between. The chain's CDR3 is CASITGFGQYF. In nucleotides, the CDR3 is TGTGCCAGCATTACAGGGTTTGGGCAGTACTTC.

As concerns this clone: The germline gene is not matched at one end of the junction; a read error may be the cause. The sample carries other DNA sequences with the same CDR3. The chain combines TRBV11-3 with TRBJ2-2, with 7 bases aligning to TRBD1. Per the germline V gene, CDR1 is SGHNT and CDR2 is YENEEA. This CDR3 contains 17 residues. The CDR3 loop reads CASSLGRDSRFTGELFF. DNA of the CDR3: TGTGCCAGCAGCTTAGGTCGGGACAGCCGATTTACCGGGGAGTTGTTTTTT.

This clone was counted many times. CDR3 loop: CASQGNLAEQFF. CDR3 nucleotides: TGTGCCAGCCAAGGCAACCTCGCTGAGCAGTTCTTC. The J gene is TRBJ2-1, the V gene TRBV2, with D unclear. This CDR3 has 12 amino acids. Deletions cut 8 bases from V and 9 bases from J, with 14 bases between. Germline values: CDR1 SNHLY, CDR2 FYNNEI.

This clone was seen a few times. As DNA, the CDR3 is TGTGCCAGCAGTGAAGCGCGTTATACGCAGTATTTT. Translation gives CASSEARYTQYF. V usage is TRBV6-1 and J usage is TRBJ2-3; D gene unclear. Deletions cut 0 bases from V and 7 bases from J, with 5 bases between. This CDR3 is 12 amino acids long. Germline loops: CDR1 MNHNS, CDR2 SASEGT.

This clone has a handful of counts. A much larger clone is a single base away; this may be a read error. This sample includes further DNA sequences coding for the same CDR3. J is TRBJ1-1 and V is TRBV29-1; D perhaps matches TRBD1 (6 bases). The CDR3 loop spans 12 amino acids. Germline loops: CDR1 SQVTM, CDR2 ANQGSEA. V gave up 7 bases and J gave up 0 bases, with 9 bases separating them. In nucleotides, the CDR3 is TGCAGCGCTGGACAGCTGAACACTGAAGCTTTCTTT. Amino acids: CSAGQLNTEAFF.

V gene TRBV6-2 or TRBV6-3 combines with J gene TRBJ2-3, with TRBD1 identical over 12 bases. V lost 2 bases, J lost 1 base, and 4 bases stayed unmatched. Germline values: CDR1 MNHEY, CDR2 SVGEGT. This CDR3 is built from 17 residues. The CDR3 loop reads CASSYPGQGACTDTQYF. The CDR3 region has the DNA TGTGCCAGCAGTTACCCGGGACAGGGGGCCTGCACAGATACGCAGTATTTT.

This chain uses TRBV19 with TRBJ2-1; tentatively, D is TRBD1 (6 bases). The CDR3 is 12 residues long. Germline assignment: CDR1 LNHDA and CDR2 SQIVND (reference sequence). Trimming left V 5 bases short and J 13 bases short, with 15 bases between. The CDR3 coding sequence is TGTGCCAGTAGTGTTCCAGGGGCTAGACAGTTCTTC. As protein: CASSVPGARQFF.

This clone showed up many times. The chain carries TRBV10-2 and TRBJ2-5, with 12 bases fitting TRBD2. J gave up 5 bases and V 4 bases, and 8 bases lay outside the gene matches. This CDR3 is built from 16 residues. Germline V gives CDR1 WSHSY, CDR2 SAAADI. CDR3 sequence reads: CASSALAGGSRETQYF. The CDR3 bases are TGCGCCAGCAGTGCACTAGCGGGAGGTTCTAGGGAGACCCAGTACTTC.

At least ten counts were recorded for this clone. The J gene is TRBJ2-2, the V gene TRBV9; D possibly matches TRBD1 or TRBD2 (5 bases each). The CDR3 is made up of 16 amino acids. Germline V gene sequence: CDR1 SGDLS, CDR2 YYNGEE. With 4 bases removed from V and 3 bases from J, the gap between germline ends came to 16 bases. CDR3 bases: TGTGCCAGCAGCCCAACCCCCGGGGCGGACACCGGGGAGCTGTTTTTT. This translates into CASSPTPGADTGELFF.

This clone was picked up many times. V gene TRBV3-1 combines with J gene TRBJ1-1; D is ambiguous. Germline CDR1 LGHDT, CDR2 YNNKEL (reference sequence). The CDR3 has 11 amino acids. Trimming left V 1 base short and J 8 bases short, with 5 bases between. CDR3 in amino acids: CASSQATEAFF. In DNA, the CDR3 is TGTGCCAGCAGCCAAGCTACAGAAGCTTTCTTT.

This clone was picked up a small number of times. The rearrangement links TRBV5-1 to TRBJ2-2, with D possibly being TRBD1 (6 bases). This CDR3 is 14 amino acids long. V was trimmed by 4 bases and J by 6 bases, leaving 13 bases between them. Germline V gene lookup returns CDR1 SGHRS and CDR2 YFSETQ. The CDR3 DNA reads TGCGCCAGCAGCCAACAGGGATTGGCCGGGGAGCTGTTTTTT. Protein product: CASSQQGLAGELFF.

This clone has a count of ten or more. CDR3 residues: CAISRQGIAGGGTDTQYF. CDR3 coding DNA: TGTGCCATCAGCCGGCAGGGGATAGCGGGAGGAGGCACAGATACGCAGTATTTT. The chain recombines TRBV10-3 with TRBJ2-3; 10 bases agree with TRBD2. CDR3 length: 18 residues. The ends lost 6 bases at V and 1 base at J; junction bases unmatched: 13. Germline V gives CDR1 ENHRY, CDR2 SYGVKD.

This clone showed up many times. The rearrangement joins TRBV5-4 to TRBJ2-3; D perhaps matches TRBD2 (6 bases). Germline CDR1 and CDR2: SGHNT and YYREEE (reference sequence). The V gene lost 0 bases and the J gene lost 0 bases, with 11 bases spanning the gap. The CDR3 runs 16 residues. The CDR3 reads CASSLAGGTSTDTQYF. Here the CDR3 DNA reads TGTGCCAGCAGCTTGGCTGGGGGGACTAGCACAGATACGCAGTATTTT.

This clone occurred many times. The chain has TRBV19 and TRBJ1-1; D is uncertain. The CDR3 covers 15 residues. Germline V lookup: CDR1 LNHDA, CDR2 SQIVND (reference sequence). V was pared by 1 base and J by 0 bases, with 9 bases between. As DNA, the CDR3 is TGTGCCAGTAGTATAGTCGGGATACTGAACACTGAAGCTTTCTTT. It encodes CASSIVGILNTEAFF.

This clone was recorded many times. The V gene is TRBV24-1, the J gene TRBJ2-1; D is tentatively TRBD1 or TRBD2 (5 bases each). V gave up 1 base and J gave up 5 bases, with 14 bases separating them. Per germline, CDR1 KGHDR and CDR2 SFDVKD. The CDR3 is made up of 16 amino acids. The CDR3 DNA follows: TGTGCCACCAGTGATTTATCCGGGGACGGCAACAATGAGCAGTTCTTC. Protein sequence: CATSDLSGDGNNEQFF.

Ten or more counts support this clone. The chain combines TRBV13 with TRBJ2-5, with TRBD2 matching over 9 bases. Germline V gene sequence: CDR1 PRHDT, CDR2 FYEKMQ (reference sequence). The V segment lost 2 bases and the J segment 2 bases; nucleotides outside the gene matches: 3. This CDR3 has 15 amino acids. DNA for the CDR3: TGTGCCAGCAGCTTAAGCACTAGCGGGCAAGAGACCCAGTACTTC. This sequence encodes CASSLSTSGQETQYF.

Many counts were recorded for this clone. CDR3 amino acids: CASSGAYTGELFF. CDR3 DNA: TGTGCCAGTAGCGGGGCCTACACCGGGGAGCTGTTTTTT. The chain joins TRBV11-3 to TRBJ2-2; TRBD2 aligns across 8 bases. The CDR3 has 13 amino acids. The trim removed 9 bases at V and 3 bases at J, leaving 3 bases unmatched. CDR1 and CDR2 from the germline V gene are SGHNT and YENEEA.

V and J are TRBV12-3 or TRBV12-4 and TRBJ1-2; D is uncertain. This CDR3 contains 13 residues. Between the trimmed V and J ends, which lost 5 bases and 7 bases, there was a span of 14 bases. CDR3 nucleotide sequence: TGTGCCAGCAGTCGAAGCGGGGTTGGTGGCTACACCTTC. It encodes CASSRSGVGGYTF.

This clone was detected ten times or more. The chain's CDR3 is CSARDQAGVWNEQFF. As DNA, the CDR3 is TGCAGTGCTAGAGATCAAGCGGGAGTTTGGAATGAGCAGTTCTTC. The V call is TRBV20-1, the J call TRBJ2-1, with 8 positions matching TRBD2. Trimming at V came to 0 bases and at J to 7 bases, leaving 8 bases not matched to a gene. This CDR3 contains 15 residues. CDR1 is DFQATT and CDR2 is SNEGSKA in the germline V gene (reference sequence).

This clone is medium-sized by share. The chain carries TRBV7-8 and TRBJ2-7, with 8 bases identical to TRBD2. The CDR3 totals 16 residues. Unmatched junction bases numbered 10, after V lost 5 bases and J lost 1 base. Germline assignment: CDR1 SGHVS and CDR2 FQNEAQ. CDR3 residues: CASSKPSGHSSYEQYF. DNA of the CDR3: TGTGCCAGCAGCAAACCTAGCGGGCACAGTTCCTACGAGCAGTACTTC.